This TCR beta chain was obtained from a study of identical twins. MiXCR, run by TCRdb on the 5' RACE reads, gives a single entry per CDR3 protein. Altogether about 200,000 distinct CDR3 sequences are present, roughly 7.5% being singletons, with the ten largest covering 1.9%. In this sample, this clonotype turned up many times. Between the trimmed V and J ends, which lost 1 base and 7 bases, there was a span of 17 bases. Looked up from germline, CDR1 is DFQATT and CDR2 is SNEGSKA (reference sequence). There are 14 residues in the CDR3. The sample was also linked to a second study, of yellow fever vaccine responses in identical twins. That paper states: The authors reported partly convergent, partly personalized vaccine responses in identical twins.

The chain carries TRBV20-1 and TRBJ2-7; maybe TRBD2 (6 bases). The TCR was taken from a woman younger than 30 in good health. Sequenced sample: memory (CD45RO+) T cells sorted from blood. DNA for the CDR3: TGCAGTGCTAGAGCGCTTAGCGGCACCCCGGAGCAGTACTTC. Amino acid sequence: CSARALSGTPEQYF.